The clone carrying this T cell receptor beta chain was seen a single time. This specimen comes from a study of multiple sclerosis patients with progressive multifocal leukoencephalopathy. This sample's time point: time of PML onset. PML in natalizumab-treated patients developed after between roughly 16 and 56 months of natalizumab therapy. All patients had prior interferon beta, and all PML patients were female. Assay: immunoSEQ multiplex PCR; the TCRdb copy retains only in-frame clones and omits some. The data contain roughly 32,000 clones, around 90% of them singletons. Germline V CDR1 and CDR2: SGHRS, YFSETQ. The CDR3 contains 13 residues. Trimming stripped 1 base from V and 7 bases from J, with 9 bases between.

This TCR came from a woman aged 40 to 50 with progressive multifocal leukoencephalopathy. The rearrangement links TRBV5-1 to TRBJ2-1; D unclear. This specimen consisted of PBMCs, obtained from a patient treated with natalizumab. CDR3 amino acids: CASSLLQTNEQFF. CDR3 DNA: TGCGCCAGCAGCTTGTTGCAGACGAATGAGCAGTTCTTC. Complete variable domain (other parts from reference TRBV5-1 and TRBJ2-1): KAGVTQTPRYLIKTRGQQVTLSCSPISGHRSVSWYQQTPGQGLQFLFEYFSETQRNKGNFPGRFSGRQFSNSRSEMNVSTLELGDSALYLCASSLLQTNEQFFGPGTRLTVL.